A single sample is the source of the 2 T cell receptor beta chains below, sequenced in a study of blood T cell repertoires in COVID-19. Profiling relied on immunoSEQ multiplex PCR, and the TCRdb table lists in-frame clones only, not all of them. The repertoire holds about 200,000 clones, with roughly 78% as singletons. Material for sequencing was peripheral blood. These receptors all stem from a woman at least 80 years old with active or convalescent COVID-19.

In DNA form, the CDR3 reads TGCGCCAGCAGCCAAGATCCGGGACAGGTTCCTAATGAAAAACTGTTTTTT. This encodes CASSQDPGQVPNEKLFF. The genes are TRBV4-1 and TRBJ1-4; TRBD1 aligns across 8 bases. Germline-derived CDR1 and CDR2 are MGHRA and YSYEKL. Trimming took 0 bases from V and 3 from J; bases not matched to a gene: 6. The CDR3 runs 17 residues.

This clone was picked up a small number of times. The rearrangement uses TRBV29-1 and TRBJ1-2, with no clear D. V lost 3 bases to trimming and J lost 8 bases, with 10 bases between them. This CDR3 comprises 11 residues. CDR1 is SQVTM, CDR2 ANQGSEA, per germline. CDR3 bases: TGCAGCGTTGATCGGGGTGTCGGCTACACCTTC. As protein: CSVDRGVGYTF.